Following are 20 T cell receptor beta chains from one sample sequenced in a study of T cell changes during pregnancy in multiple sclerosis. The protocol was immunoSEQ multiplex PCR, while the TCRdb copy is restricted to in-frame clones and leaves out a portion. The sample records some 47,000 clones, 88% being singletons. The input for sequencing was CD8+ T cells from peripheral blood mononuclear cells, taken after pregnancy. Receptor source: a female donor in good health, enrolled as a control in a pregnancy study.

The chain recombines TRBV6-6 with TRBJ1-4; D perhaps matches TRBD1 (6 bases). CDR1 MNHNY and CDR2 SVGAGI come from the germline V gene (reference sequence). V was pared by 6 bases and J by 0 bases, with 14 bases between. This CDR3 has 16 residues. The CDR3 bases are TGTGCCAGCAGCCCCGGGACACGAGCAACTAATGAAAAACTGTTTTTT. Translation: CASSPGTRATNEKLFF.

On this clone: A read error may account for a junction end that differs from germline. The chain joins TRBV7-7 to TRBJ2-1; perhaps TRBD2 as D (6 bases). Germline lookup yields CDR1 SSHAT and CDR2 FNYEAQ (reference sequence). The CDR3 consists of 13 residues. As DNA, the CDR3 is TGTGCTAGCAGCCCGGGACTCCCGAATGAGCAGTTCTTC. It is translated as CASSPGLPNEQFF.

The genes are TRBV4-2 and TRBJ2-1, with 15 bases identical to TRBD2. The junction had 9 bases not matched to a gene; V was cut back by 2 bases and J by 7 bases. Germline CDR1 LGHNA, CDR2 YNFKEQ. This CDR3 has 18 residues. CDR3 amino acids: CASSQPWGGTSGRNEQFF. CDR3 sequence (DNA): TGTGCCAGCAGCCAACCCTGGGGGGGGACTAGCGGGAGGAATGAGCAGTTCTTC.

This clone was seen a single time. For the CDR3, the DNA is TGTGCCAGCAGCCCAAACTCCTACGAGCAGTACTTC. Its protein is CASSPNSYEQYF. The chain joins TRBV4-2 to TRBJ2-7; D not certain. The germline CDR1 and CDR2 sequences are LGHNA and YNFKEQ. Trimming shortened V by 4 bases and J by 0 bases, and 4 bases separated the two germline ends. This CDR3 spans 12 amino acids.

The chain uses TRBV9 and TRBJ2-1; D is possibly TRBD2 (5 bases). The V end was cut by 0 bases, the J end by 8 bases, with 18 bases between. CDR3 size: 16 residues. In germline, CDR1 is SGDLS, CDR2 YYNGEE. In nucleotides, the CDR3 is TGTGCCAGCAGCGTAGTAGATGGGAGAAATGGGGATGAGCAGTTCTTC. The encoded protein is CASSVVDGRNGDEQFF.

The chain has TRBV5-1 and TRBJ2-7; TRBD2 matches at 7 bases. The CDR3 extends over 13 amino acids. V trimming: 5 bases; J trimming: 1 base; junction bases outside the gene matches: 3. CDR1 and CDR2 (germline): SGHRS, YFSETQ. The CDR3 nucleotides are TGCGCCAGCAGAACTAGCGAATCCTACGAGCAGTACTTC. Translated, it gives CASRTSESYEQYF. The full variable domain, its missing parts supplied by reference TRBV5-1 and TRBJ2-7, is KAGVTQTPRYLIKTRGQQVTLSCSPISGHRSVSWYQQTPGQGLQFLFEYFSETQRNKGNFPGRFSGRQFSNSRSEMNVSTLELGDSALYLCASRTSESYEQYFGPGTRLTVT.

This chain links TRBV7-9 with TRBJ2-3, with 7 bases identical to TRBD2. This CDR3 spans 15 amino acids. V shed 5 bases, J shed 5 bases, and the junction held 10 bases outside the gene matches. The V gene's germline CDR1 is SEHNR and CDR2 FQNEAQ (reference sequence). The CDR3 here is CASSPRGGARDTQYF. The CDR3, as DNA: TGTGCCAGCAGCCCGCGGGGAGGGGCAAGAGATACGCAGTATTTT.

The V and J genes are TRBV7-9 and TRBJ1-2, with D possibly TRBD1 on 6 matching bases. Germline V gives CDR1 SEHNR, CDR2 FQNEAQ (reference sequence). Trimming removed 4 bases at V and 3 bases at J, with 15 bases between. This CDR3 region has 15 residues. The CDR3 DNA is TGTGCCAGCAGCTCTCAGGGGCTAAGGGACTATGGCTACACCTTC. Translating gives CASSSQGLRDYGYTF.

This chain links TRBV4-1 with TRBJ2-7; the D gene is possibly TRBD1 (5 bases). Germline lookup yields CDR1 MGHRA and CDR2 YSYEKL. Trimming left V 0 bases short and J 1 base short, with 10 bases between. The CDR3 is made up of 15 amino acids. The CDR3 loop is CASSQDTTVSYEQYF. DNA for the CDR3: TGCGCCAGCAGCCAAGATACGACAGTTTCCTACGAGCAGTACTTC.

The V gene is TRBV15, the J gene TRBJ2-7; tentative D call: TRBD1 (6 bases). Trimming took off 1 base at V and 5 bases at J, with 12 bases between the two ends. From germline, CDR1 is LNHNV and CDR2 YYDKDF (reference sequence). The CDR3 consists of 14 residues. CDR3 sequence: CATSRAGRGDEQYF. DNA of the CDR3: TGTGCCACCAGCAGAGCGGGCAGGGGCGACGAGCAGTACTTC.

The rearrangement joins TRBV27 to TRBJ1-1; 9 bases line up with TRBD1. The V gene end was trimmed by 8 bases and the J gene end by 1 base; junction bases not matched to a gene: 5. Looked up from germline, CDR1 is MNHEY and CDR2 is SMNVEV (reference sequence). The CDR3 extends over 14 amino acids. CDR3 residues: CASRGQGGNTEAFF. The CDR3 DNA sequence: TGTGCCAGCCGGGGACAGGGTGGGAACACTGAAGCTTTCTTT.

The V and J genes are TRBV5-4 and TRBJ1-1, with 7 bases matching TRBD1. J was trimmed by 3 bases and V by 4 bases; bases with no gene match: 6. Germline CDR1 is SGHNT and CDR2 is YYREEE (reference sequence). The CDR3 sequence is 14 residues long. In DNA form, the CDR3 reads TGTGCCAGCAGCCAAACAGGGGAGTACACTGAAGCTTTCTTT. As protein: CASSQTGEYTEAFF.

This sequence joins TRBV6-1 and TRBJ1-1; TRBD1 matches 8 bases. The CDR3 length is 14 residues. Germline CDR1 and CDR2: MNHNS and SASEGT. Germline trimming cut 2 bases from V and 8 bases from J; bases unmatched to any gene: 7. This CDR3 is CASSESWTGREAFF. In nucleotides, the CDR3 is TGTGCCAGCAGTGAATCTTGGACAGGGCGAGAAGCTTTCTTT.

The V call is TRBV27, the J call TRBJ1-1; D might be TRBD1 (6 bases). CDR3 size: 14 residues. Per the germline V gene, CDR1 is MNHEY and CDR2 is SMNVEV (reference sequence). V lost 6 bases and J lost 7, with 18 bases in between. The CDR3 region is CASSPVGGAVEAFF. The DNA for the CDR3 is TGTGCCAGCAGCCCCGTGGGGGGGGCAGTTGAAGCTTTCTTT.

This clone occurred once. This chain joins TRBV27 and TRBJ1-1; tentatively, D is TRBD1 (6 bases). This CDR3 contains 15 residues. V lost 3 bases and J 1 base, leaving 12 bases between the germline ends. CDR1 is MNHEY, CDR2 SMNVEV, per germline (reference sequence). Here the CDR3 reads CASSFSPQGNTEAFF. The CDR3 coding sequence is TGTGCCAGCAGTTTTTCCCCACAGGGGAACACTGAAGCTTTCTTT.

The chain uses TRBV9 and TRBJ1-4; no reliable D call. Germline V gives CDR1 SGDLS, CDR2 YYNGEE. The CDR3 extends over 14 amino acids. V shed 2 bases and J shed 5 bases, with 10 bases lying between them. The CDR3 here is CASSVGSSNEKLFF. For the CDR3, the DNA is TGTGCCAGCAGCGTGGGCAGCTCGAATGAAAAACTGTTTTTT.

This sequence joins TRBV27 and TRBJ1-1; D is ambiguous. CDR3 length: 14 residues. V lost 2 bases, J lost 1 base, and 8 bases lay in between. CDR1 MNHEY and CDR2 SMNVEV come from the germline V gene (reference sequence). In DNA, the CDR3 is TGTGCCAGCAGTTTACGACGGGAGAACACTGAAGCTTTCTTT. This encodes CASSLRRENTEAFF.

The chain has TRBV7-6 and TRBJ2-1; 7 bases match TRBD2. Per germline, CDR1 SGHVS and CDR2 FNYEAQ. CDR3 length: 17 amino acids. Germline trimming cut 0 bases from V and 2 bases from J; bases unmatched to any gene: 7. The CDR3, as DNA: TGTGCCAGCAGCTTAGCGGCCGGGGCGGGGGCCTACAATGAGCAGTTCTTC. This sequence encodes CASSLAAGAGAYNEQFF.

In this sample, this clone turned up once. The chain links TRBV27 to TRBJ1-5; D is uncertain. The germline V gene encodes CDR1 MNHEY and CDR2 SMNVEV (reference sequence). CDR3 size: 15 residues. V was trimmed by 5 bases and J by 0 bases, leaving 11 bases between them. CDR3: CASSPLGGSNQPQHF. CDR3 coding DNA: TGTGCCAGCAGTCCACTAGGTGGTAGCAATCAGCCCCAGCATTTT.

The chain has TRBV23-1 and TRBJ1-1, with 8 bases fitting TRBD1. TRBV23-1 is known as an ORF, though its function is uncertain. The V segment lost 3 bases and the J segment 3 bases; nucleotides outside the gene matches: 9. There are 16 residues in the CDR3. The CDR3 DNA is TGCGCCAGCAGTCACCCTGGACAGGGAGGGGACACTGAAGCTTTCTTT. This translates into CASSHPGQGGDTEAFF.